The text below deals with one T cell receptor (beta chain). The antigen remains undetermined. This sample was taken from a study of post-analysis software for immune sequencing data. Whole-study results and caveats: With TRBV5-6, TRBV5-1 and TRBV20-1 included, five TRBV segments were more frequent in patients than in controls. Batch-mates among the samples co-clustered strongly by F measure. Multiple sclerosis was associated with a significant reduction in normalized Chao1 diversity relative to controls.

V was trimmed by 0 bases and J by 1 base, leaving 20 bases between them. Germline values: CDR1 MNHEY, CDR2 SVGAGI. The CDR3 totals 19 residues. Every TCR beta cDNA library bore unique molecular identifiers. TCRdb recomputed calls from the PCR reads with MiXCR, one row per CDR3 protein. Of about 680,000 distinct CDR3 sequences listed, roughly three fifths are singletons. V usage is TRBV6-5 and J usage is TRBJ2-3; tentative D call: TRBD1 (5 bases). The receptor was isolated from a girl aged 2-10 years with multiple sclerosis. The sample consisted of blood. CDR3 coding DNA: TGTGCCAGCAGTTACTCTCCCCCCCTACAGGATCGAGGCACAGATACGCAGTATTTT. Translated, it gives CASSYSPPLQDRGTDTQYF.